The present T cell receptor beta chain was sequenced within a study of regulatory T cells in long-lasting Graves disease. iRepertoire HTBI primers and Arm-PCR of CDR3 regions built TCR beta libraries. TCRdb re-called the multiplex PCR reads with MiXCR, one entry per CDR3 protein. This table has roughly 450,000 distinct CDR3 sequences, less than 25% appearing once. Between the trimmed V and J ends, which lost 0 bases and 5 bases, there was a span of 12 bases. From germline, CDR1 is SGHKS and CDR2 YYEKEE (reference sequence). The CDR3 totals 14 residues. Whole-study findings and limits: TRBV28, TRBJ1-2 and TRBJ2-5 emerged as the favored segments in persistent disease.

Specified time point: persistent/refractory GD, antithyroid drugs over 5 years with positive TRAb. Scientists built the TCR library using RNA that was extracted from PBMCs. Patients came through an endocrinology department, and that department was in Xi'an, China. This clonotype has ten or more counts. The target antigen is unknown. Sequenced material: peripheral blood mononuclear cells (PBMCs), taken when the disease was refractory, from a patient treated with antithyroid drugs. The chain links TRBV5-5 to TRBJ2-7; tentatively, D is TRBD2 (5 bases). The source is a female donor with Graves disease. Here the CDR3 DNA reads TGTGCCAGCAGCTTGGTTGGAGGATTCCACGAGCAGTACTTC. Residues: CASSLVGGFHEQYF.